This TCR beta chain was recorded in a study of vaccination and CD4 T cells after COVID-19 (dated by TCRdb to 2021 to 2024). Background for the entire study: The convalescent cohort comprised six males and four females, including two Hispanic individuals, seven Caucasians, two Asians and one multiracial person. Participants received two doses of either the Pfizer-BioNTech BNT162b2 vaccine (n=8) or the Moderna mRNA-1273 vaccine (n=2). Post-COVID blood samples from convalescent patients were collected a median of 101 days after diagnosis, with a range of 35 to 161 days. Post-vaccine blood samples were obtained a median of around 74 days after the second vaccine dose, with a range of about 13 to 241 days. The cultures were stimulated with overlapping spike peptide pools from SARS-CoV-2 and from the common cold coronaviruses HCoV-NL63, HCoV-OC43 and HCoV-229E. As controls, cultures received a CEFX viral epitope pool (the positive control), an HIV-1 Nef peptide pool (the negative control), or no peptide at all. In more than eight COVID-19 convalescent patients and a few infection-naive healthy vaccine recipients, researchers compared the spike-specific CD4+ TCR repertoire from before mRNA vaccination with the repertoire from after.

In the paper's terms, the treatment or condition label means: 10-day PBMC culture with coronavirus spike peptide pools or control peptides (ViraFEST assay). The study used the ViraFEST assay, which expanded antigen-specific T cells with peptide pools and then identified expanded clonotypes by TCR sequencing. Negative nucleocapsid antibody tests taken both before and after vaccination confirmed that the healthy vaccine recipients had no prior SARS-CoV-2 infection. Each well held millions of PBMCs cultured with roughly 9.2 ug/ml peptide pools in IMDM containing roughly 5% human AB serum and around 10 IU/ml IL-2. Half of the culture medium was replaced with fresh IL-2-containing medium on days 3 and 7. Once the cells had been in culture for about 10 days, the EasySep CD4+ T cell isolation kit was used to isolate CD4+ T cells by negative selection. Ficoll-Paque Plus gradient centrifugation was used to isolate PBMCs from whole blood, and the isolated PBMCs were then either used fresh or cryopreserved at -140C. In general, triplicate wells were set up for every culture condition.

From the germline V gene (reference sequence), CDR1 is DFQATT and CDR2 is SNEGSKA. The CDR3 numbers 15 residues from cysteine through phenylalanine. This entry keeps only the CDR3 DNA: 45 bases, framed from base 1. V is cut by 1 base and J by 6 bases, and the space between the germline ends is 13 bases. The study at large found these results: In convalescent patients, a median roughly 88% of post-vaccine SARS-CoV-2-reactive clones were detected only after vaccination, suggesting vaccine-specific priming. The number of convalescent patients in the study was relatively small, and the study did not examine early timepoints following natural infection. Although the median number of SARS-CoV-2-reactive clonotypes went up from some 23 after infection to approximately 40 after vaccination, the increase was not significant. Of the vaccine-specific clones found in convalescent patients, nearly all (304 of 307) were mono-reactive for SARS-CoV-2 spike instead of being cross-reactive with common cold coronaviruses.

Library preparation employed PCR. DNA from cultured CD4+ T cells was subjected to TCR sequencing with the Oncomine TCR Beta short-read assay at the Johns Hopkins FTIC core. Genomic DNA was extracted from the cultured CD4+ T cells with the QIAamp micro DNA kit. Oncomine TCR Beta libraries made from cultured CD4+ T cells were pooled using unique dual indexes and sequenced on an Illumina iSeq 100. As for the authors' bioinformatics: Non-productive sequences were filtered out, and CDR3s that did not start with C, did not end with F or W, or were shorter than 7 amino acids were discarded. Antigen-specific clonotypes were identified with the MANAFEST web application by comparing peptide-stimulated wells with reference and other culture wells. Positive clones required FDR below 0.05, an odds ratio above 5, and productive frequency above 0.1% in at least two of three replicate wells. A clonotype was classed as cross-reactive if the clonotype showed significant expansion both in SARS-CoV-2 spike wells and in at least one common cold coronavirus spike condition. CDR3 homology was assessed with Levenshtein distances (stringdist) and unrooted phylogenetic trees (ape) in R version 3.6.1. Starting from the raw public reads, TCRdb applied fastp trimming at Q25, assembled clones with MiXCR and retained in-frame beta chains. Identical CDR3 proteins give one entry, which carries the most common genes and DNA. Here the V and J calls rest on TCRdb's processing, not on the authors' analysis. The sample records about 20,000 distinct CDR3 sequences, 42% of which are singletons. The ten largest account for 25% to 35% of the sample.

This clonotype was observed a handful of times. Its antigen remains undetermined. No qualities accompany the bases; no much larger clone lies one base away. Sequenced here: CD4+ T cells from blood, cultured in vitro, sampled before SARS-CoV-2 vaccination. The chain couples TRBV20-1 to TRBJ1-6, with a weak D call of TRBD1 (5 bases match). This TCR derives from a human donor who received a COVID-19 vaccine. The CDR3 region reads CSARVQQVTNSPLHF. The nucleotide sequence is TGCAGTGCTAGAGTCCAACAGGTGACTAATTCACCCCTCCACTTT.